This is a list of T cell receptor beta chains from one sample in a study of blood T cell repertoires in COVID-19. Libraries were prepared by immunoSEQ multiplex PCR; TCRdb keeps only in-frame clonotypes and omits some of them. The sample has fewer than 90,000 clones, about 91% seen once. Sequenced material: peripheral blood. The source of these receptors is a man aged 60-69 years with acute or convalescent COVID-19. Both conserved end residues are part of each CDR3. The D gene is left open where the match is weak. For some rows the clone size is stated as once, few or many, or as a class when expanded; others skip it.

d_gene	v_gene	abundance	j_gene	CDR3aa	CDR3nt
TRBD1	TRBV15	-	TRBJ1-2	CATSRDRGPPYGYTF	TGTGCCACCAGCAGAGATAGGGGGCCGCCCTATGGCTACACCTTC
TRBD2	TRBV7-3	-	TRBJ2-3	CASSFRLAGGADTQYF	TGTGCCAGCAGCTTTCGACTAGCGGGAGGGGCAGATACGCAGTATTTT
TRBD1	TRBV9	-	TRBJ2-2	CASSVAGGFLTGELFF	TGTGCCAGCAGCGTAGCAGGGGGTTTCCTCACCGGGGAGCTGTTTTTT
-	TRBV11-2	-	TRBJ2-5	CASSLGVRGSGYQETQYF	TGTGCCAGCAGCTTAGGGGTCAGGGGCTCAGGGTACCAAGAGACCCAGTACTTC
-	TRBV20-1	-	TRBJ2-1	CSARLIGQFF	TGCAGTGCCCGACTCATCGGCCAGTTCTTC
TRBD1	TRBV19	-	TRBJ1-6	CASSIRGQAGNTLHF	TGTGCCAGTAGTATAAGGGGACAGGCAGGGAATACGCTCCACTTT
TRBD1	TRBV29-1	-	TRBJ1-5	CSAGQGADQPQHF	TGCAGCGCTGGACAGGGAGCAGATCAGCCCCAGCATTTT
TRBD1	TRBV2	-	TRBJ1-5	CASSVDRVSNQPQHF	TGTGCCAGCAGCGTGGACAGGGTTAGCAATCAGCCCCAGCATTTT
-	TRBV6-5	-	TRBJ2-6	CASRQGGGVLTF	TGTGCCAGCAGACAGGGGGGAGGGGTCCTGACTTTC
-	TRBV21-1	-	TRBJ1-4	CASSEAEGIATNEKLFF	TGTGCCAGCAGCGAAGCGGAGGGAATTGCAACTAATGAAAAACTGTTTTTT
TRBD2	TRBV5-1	few	TRBJ2-5	CASANGGGSETQYF	TGCGCCAGCGCAAACGGGGGGGGCTCAGAGACCCAGTACTTC
TRBD1	TRBV19	-	TRBJ2-7	CASSSGHIGTGIGISGEQYF	TGTGCCAGTAGTTCAGGACATATCGGGACAGGGATTGGTATTTCGGGGGAGCAGTACTTC
TRBD1	TRBV7-2	-	TRBJ2-3	CASSQTGAGDTQYF	TGTGCCAGCAGCCAAACAGGGGCGGGAGATACGCAGTATTTT
TRBD2	TRBV19	-	TRBJ2-3	CASRIGGAGQDTQYF	TGTGCCAGTAGAATCGGGGGGGCGGGTCAAGATACGCAGTATTTT
-	TRBV9	-	TRBJ2-2	CASSDYRGLGGELFF	TGTGCCAGCAGCGACTACAGAGGGCTGGGCGGGGAGCTGTTTTTT
TRBD2	TRBV5-1	-	TRBJ2-7	CASSLSSGRYEQYF	TGCGCCAGCAGCTTGTCTAGCGGTCGGTACGAGCAGTACTTC
TRBD2	TRBV5-1	-	TRBJ2-7	CASAGVVLDEQYF	TGCGCCAGCGCGGGAGTGGTGCTTGACGAGCAGTACTTC
TRBD1	TRBV27	-	TRBJ2-1	CASSTRTGFYNEQFF	TGTGCCAGCAGTACCAGGACAGGGTTCTACAATGAGCAGTTCTTC
-	TRBV5-5	few	TRBJ2-7	CASSLAFGVGYEQYF	TGTGCCAGCAGCTTGGCTTTCGGGGTTGGGTACGAGCAGTACTTC
TRBD2	TRBV4-1	-	TRBJ2-7	CASSPRTSDQNEQYF	TGCGCCAGCAGCCCCAGGACTAGCGATCAAAACGAGCAGTACTTC
TRBD1	TRBV3-1/TRBV3-2	once	TRBJ1-1	CASSQGSGGNTEAFF	TGTGCCAGCAGCCAAGGTTCAGGGGGAAACACTGAAGCTTTCTTT
-	TRBV7-3	once	TRBJ2-2	CASRTANTGELFF	TGTGCCAGCAGGACTGCGAACACCGGGGAGCTGTTTTTT
-	TRBV5-6	-	TRBJ1-6	CASSYTEAYNSPLHF	TGTGCCAGCAGCTATACAGAAGCCTATAATTCACCCCTCCACTTT
-	TRBV19	-	TRBJ1-3	CASGNSGNTIYF	TGTGCCTCGGGGAACTCTGGAAACACCATATATTTT
-	TRBV3-1/TRBV3-2	-	TRBJ2-3	CASSQRRGETSTDTQYF	TGTGCCAGCAGCCAAAGGAGGGGTGAGACTAGCACAGATACGCAGTATTTT
-	TRBV7-3	-	TRBJ2-3	CASSTLSGSTDTQYF	TGTGCCAGCAGCACCCTTAGCGGTAGCACAGATACGCAGTATTTT
-	TRBV7-9	-	TRBJ1-5	CASSSRQNQPQHF	TGTGCCAGCAGCTCCCGACAGAATCAGCCCCAGCATTTT
-	TRBV27	-	TRBJ1-2	CASSPSAGFGYTF	TGTGCCAGCAGTCCAAGTGCAGGGTTTGGCTACACCTTC
TRBD2	TRBV27	-	TRBJ2-7	CASSSIAGQRYEQYF	TGTGCCAGCAGTTCTATAGCGGGCCAACGCTACGAGCAGTACTTC
-	TRBV29-1	-	TRBJ1-2	CSVESRPSRRGYTF	TGCAGCGTTGAATCCCGACCCTCGAGGAGGGGCTACACCTTC
TRBD2	TRBV24-1	once	TRBJ2-3	CATSDFRVAGDTQYF	TGTGCCACCAGTGATTTTAGGGTAGCGGGAGATACGCAGTATTTT
-	TRBV27	-	TRBJ1-1	CASTTYSNTEAFF	TGTGCCAGCACCACTTATTCGAACACTGAAGCTTTCTTT
TRBD1	TRBV5-1	once	TRBJ1-1	CASSSRTGQTEAFF	TGCGCCAGCAGCTCCAGGACAGGGCAAACTGAAGCTTTCTTT
TRBD2	TRBV11-2	-	TRBJ2-1	CASSTRLAGDEQFF	TGTGCCAGCAGTACCCGACTAGCGGGAGACGAGCAGTTCTTC
-	TRBV14	-	TRBJ2-7	CASSQAGGGTYEQYF	TGTGCCAGCAGCCAAGCGGGGGGCGGGACCTACGAGCAGTACTTC
-	TRBV6-1	-	TRBJ1-4	CASSETDGGDEKLFF	TGTGCCAGCAGTGAGACGGACGGAGGGGATGAAAAACTGTTTTTT
TRBD2	TRBV11-3	-	TRBJ2-5	CASSLGGGREETQYF	TGTGCCAGCAGCTTAGGAGGCGGGAGGGAGGAGACCCAGTACTTC
TRBD1	TRBV10-3	-	TRBJ1-2	CAISDGTGPDF	TGTGCCATCAGTGATGGGACAGGGCCGGACTTC
TRBD1	TRBV5-1	-	TRBJ2-7	CASSLVGQGSYEQYF	TGCGCCAGCAGCTTGGTGGGACAGGGTTCCTACGAGCAGTACTTC
-	TRBV14	-	TRBJ2-7	CASSQEGGAWREQYF	TGTGCCAGCAGCCAAGAAGGGGGTGCCTGGAGAGAGCAGTACTTC
TRBD1	TRBV25-1	once	TRBJ2-1	CASSLWTGGSNEQFF	TGTGCCAGCTCTTTATGGACAGGGGGGAGCAATGAGCAGTTCTTC
TRBD1	TRBV30	-	TRBJ1-2	CAWSVGQGTSGYTF	TGTGCCTGGAGTGTAGGACAGGGGACGAGTGGCTACACCTTC